This entry features one T cell receptor beta chain sequence. Clones were sequenced by immunoSEQ multiplex PCR, and TCRdb holds only the in-frame ones, with some missing. Of some 88,000 clones listed, roughly nine tenths are singletons. These data belong to a study of T cell responses to AZD1222 COVID-19 vaccine. The germline V gene has CDR1 SGHTA and CDR2 FQGNSA. The CDR3 is 15 residues long. The junction had 4 bases not matched to a gene; V was cut back by 5 bases and J by 2 bases. The sample consisted of peripheral blood, taken 28 days after the second AZD1222 dose. The origin of this receptor is an adult who received the AZD1222 COVID-19 vaccine. The chain employs TRBV7-2 and TRBJ2-3; 10 bases line up with TRBD2. This CDR3 is CASSLLAGATDTQYF. In nucleotides, the CDR3 is TGTGCCAGCAGCCTGCTAGCGGGGGCCACAGATACGCAGTATTTT.